The 29 T cell receptor beta chains below were found in one sample sequenced in a study of blood T cell repertoires in COVID-19. Data came from immunoSEQ multiplex PCR; TCRdb stores just in-frame clones and leaves some out. The table records over 200,000 clones, around 87% of them present only once. The sample was peripheral blood. The source is a woman aged 45-59 years with acute or convalescent COVID-19.

The chain carries TRBV28 and TRBJ2-1; 13 bases are shared with TRBD2. Germline V gene sequence: CDR1 MDHEN, CDR2 SYDVKM. This CDR3 has 17 amino acids. J gave up 0 bases and V 9 bases, and 8 bases lay outside the gene matches. The CDR3 loop is CASYGTSGASSYNEQFF. CDR3 nucleotides: TGTGCCAGTTACGGGACTAGCGGGGCTAGCTCCTACAATGAGCAGTTCTTC.

The rearrangement links TRBV7-9 to TRBJ2-2; D gene unclear. The CDR3 runs 12 residues. Germline V gene lookup returns CDR1 SEHNR and CDR2 FQNEAQ (reference sequence). V was shortened by 7 bases and J by 5 bases, with 8 bases between the two germline ends. The CDR3 nucleotides read TGTGCCAGCATCCAGATTACCGGGGAGCTGTTTTTT. Its translation is CASIQITGELFF.

The genes are TRBV7-2 and TRBJ1-2; possibly TRBD1 for D (5 bases). Germline CDR1 is SGHTA and CDR2 is FQGNSA. This CDR3 region has 12 residues. With 5 bases removed from V and 4 bases from J, the gap between germline ends came to 8 bases. The DNA for the CDR3 is TGTGCCAGCAGCGGAGGGGCCTATGGCTACACCTTC. Protein sequence: CASSGGAYGYTF.

The chain employs TRBV2 and TRBJ1-4; D perhaps matches TRBD1 (6 bases). CDR1 and CDR2 (germline): SNHLY, FYNNEI. V was pared by 4 bases and J by 3 bases, with 12 bases between. This CDR3 spans 15 amino acids. This CDR3 is CASSGTGLANEKLFF. DNA of the CDR3: TGTGCCAGCAGTGGAACAGGGCTTGCTAATGAAAAACTGTTTTTT.

The V gene is TRBV28, the J gene TRBJ2-4; 8 bases fit TRBD2. This CDR3 has 18 amino acids. Losses at the gene ends were 6 bases for V and 1 base for J; bases not matched to a gene: 14. Germline CDR1 and CDR2: MDHEN and SYDVKM. CDR3 loop: CASRLGGLVGLAKNIQYF. CDR3 DNA: TGTGCCAGCAGACTAGGGGGACTAGTGGGACTTGCCAAAAACATTCAGTACTTC.

The V gene is TRBV2, the J gene TRBJ2-3; weak D call: TRBD1 (5 bases). The length of the CDR3 is 12 residues. The V and J ends lost 11 bases and 4 bases respectively, with 13 bases between them. Germline assignment: CDR1 SNHLY and CDR2 FYNNEI. The CDR3 DNA reads TGTGCCCCCGGTCAGGGCCCAGATACGCAGTATTTT. This encodes CAPGQGPDTQYF.

In its sample, this clone was seen once. V gene TRBV6-6 combines with J gene TRBJ2-7, with D possibly TRBD1 on 6 matching bases. This CDR3 is 16 amino acids long. With 6 bases removed from V and 6 bases from J, the gap between germline ends came to 24 bases. Germline V gene lookup returns CDR1 MNHNY and CDR2 SVGAGI (reference sequence). DNA of the CDR3: TGTGCCAGCAGCCCGAGCGCAACGGGACAAAAACTCGAGCAGTACTTC. This codes for CASSPSATGQKLEQYF.

This chain joins TRBV5-1 and TRBJ2-1, with 8 nucleotides matching TRBD2. Germline V CDR1 and CDR2: SGHRS, YFSETQ. V was pared by 5 bases and J by 0 bases, with 7 bases of the junction left unmatched. This CDR3 is 16 amino acids long. The CDR3: CASRRSGSRSYNEQFF. CDR3 DNA sequence: TGCGCCAGCAGGCGAAGCGGGAGCCGCTCCTACAATGAGCAGTTCTTC.

The gene calls are TRBV12-3 or TRBV12-4 and TRBJ2-5, with D possibly TRBD2 on 6 matching bases. Trimming took off 6 bases at V and 13 bases at J, with 18 bases between the two ends. CDR3 size: 12 residues. The CDR3 spells CASSLLDGRLYF. The CDR3 DNA follows: TGTGCCAGCAGCCTGCTTGATGGGAGGCTGTACTTC.

This chain joins TRBV5-1 and TRBJ2-1; the D gene is possibly TRBD2 (6 bases). The germline V gene encodes CDR1 SGHRS and CDR2 YFSETQ. The CDR3 loop spans 14 amino acids. Trimming cost V 4 bases and J 0 bases, with 8 bases left between them. The CDR3, as DNA: TGCGCCAGCAGCGCGGGGTCCTCCTACAATGAGCAGTTCTTC. Encoded protein: CASSAGSSYNEQFF.

The chain couples TRBV28 to TRBJ1-5; 10 bases line up with TRBD1. CDR3 size: 19 residues. V lost 4 bases to trimming and J lost 0 bases; unmatched junction nucleotides: 12. Germline assignment: CDR1 MDHEN and CDR2 SYDVKM. CDR3 loop: CASSSTGTGAFYSNQPQHF. CDR3 coding DNA: TGTGCCAGCAGTTCGACCGGGACAGGGGCGTTTTATAGCAATCAGCCCCAGCATTTT.

J is TRBJ2-5 and V is TRBV16; 7 bases align to TRBD1. Unmatched junction bases numbered 6, after V lost 4 bases and J lost 4 bases. The CDR3 length is 14 residues. Germline CDR1 is KGHSY and CDR2 is FQNENV. This CDR3 reads CASSPFNRGETQYF. DNA for the CDR3: TGTGCCAGCAGCCCCTTTAACAGGGGAGAGACCCAGTACTTC. The whole variable domain, remainder taken from reference TRBV16 and TRBJ2-5, is GEEVAQTPKHLVRGEGQKAKLYCAPIKGHSYVFWYQQVLKNEFKFLISFQNENVFDETGMPKERFSAKCLPNSPCSLEIQATKLEDSAVYFCASSPFNRGETQYFGPGTRLLVL.

CDR3: CASSQNRESRETQYF. CDR3 in DNA: TGTGCCAGCAGCCAAAACCGGGAAAGCCGGGAGACCCAGTACTTC. The chain recombines TRBV3-1 (or the pseudogene TRBV3-2) with TRBJ2-5, with D maybe TRBD2 (5 bases). The ends were cut back, 2 bases at V and 5 bases at J, with 15 bases in the middle. There are 15 residues in the CDR3. Germline V lookup: CDR1 LGHDT, CDR2 YNNKEL (reference sequence).

V gene TRBV27 combines with J gene TRBJ2-1, with TRBD2 matching over 7 bases. The germline gives CDR1 MNHEY, CDR2 SMNVEV (reference sequence). This CDR3 spans 12 amino acids. The V and J ends lost 3 bases and 15 bases, in that order; junction bases with no gene match: 8. CDR3 nucleotides: TGTGCCAGCAGTTTCTATGCGGGAGTCTGGTTCTTC. It yields the protein CASSFYAGVWFF.

The J gene is TRBJ2-7, the V gene TRBV5-1; possibly TRBD1 for D (6 bases). Germline CDR1 SGHRS, CDR2 YFSETQ. The CDR3 contains 15 residues. V was pared by 0 bases and J by 1 base, with 11 bases between. The CDR3: CASSLGAGVSYEQYF. CDR3 nucleotide sequence: TGCGCCAGCAGCTTGGGGGCAGGGGTGTCCTACGAGCAGTACTTC. The variable domain in full, with the rest retrieved from reference TRBV5-1 and TRBJ2-7, is KAGVTQTPRYLIKTRGQQVTLSCSPISGHRSVSWYQQTPGQGLQFLFEYFSETQRNKGNFPGRFSGRQFSNSRSEMNVSTLELGDSALYLCASSLGAGVSYEQYFGPGTRLTVT.

The gene calls are TRBV4-2 and TRBJ1-1; 7 bases align to TRBD1. Germline V CDR1 and CDR2: LGHNA, YNFKEQ. After removal of 3 bases from V and 11 bases from J, the junction contained 6 bases not matched to a gene. CDR3 length: 12 residues. CDR3 nucleotides: TGTGCCAGCAGCCAGGACAGGAGGGGTGCTTTCTTT. Translating gives CASSQDRRGAFF.

V is TRBV14 and J is TRBJ1-1, with a possible D match to TRBD1 (6 bases). V was shortened by 3 bases and J by 3 bases, with 14 bases between the two germline ends. The CDR3 loop spans 15 amino acids. CDR1 and CDR2 (germline): SGHDN, FVKESK. As DNA, the CDR3 is TGTGCCAGCAGCCAGCTGGGGGGGGCATACACTGAAGCTTTCTTT. It specifies CASSQLGGAYTEAFF.

V gene TRBV6-5 combines with J gene TRBJ2-7; TRBD1 aligns across 8 bases. The CDR3 length is 12 residues. Per germline, CDR1 MNHEY and CDR2 SVGAGI. V lost 10 bases and J lost 4; bases outside the gene matches: 6. The CDR3 coding sequence is TGTGCCATCCCGGGACAGGATTACGAGCAGTACTTC. Encoded protein: CAIPGQDYEQYF.

The chain joins TRBV2 to TRBJ2-5; 7 bases agree with TRBD2. Per the germline V gene, CDR1 is SNHLY and CDR2 is FYNNEI. The CDR3 spans 15 residues. The V and J ends lost 3 bases and 0 bases, in that order; junction bases with no gene match: 4. DNA of the CDR3: TGTGCCAGCAGTGAGTCTAGCGGAAACCAAGAGACCCAGTACTTC. This sequence encodes CASSESSGNQETQYF. Variable domain in full (rest from reference TRBV2 and TRBJ2-5): EPEVTQTPSHQVTQMGQEVILRCVPISNHLYFYWYRQILGQKVEFLVSFYNNEISEKSEIFDDQFSVERPDGSNFTLKIRSTKLEDSAMYFCASSESSGNQETQYFGPGTRLLVL.

This clone was recorded a few times. The gene calls are TRBV4-3 and TRBJ1-1; D unresolved. The V end lost 0 bases, the J end lost 0 bases, and 11 bases lay between the germline ends. Looked up from germline, CDR1 is LGHNA and CDR2 is YSLEER. This CDR3 comprises 16 residues. CDR3 sequence reads: CASSQDLNAVNTEAFF. In DNA form, the CDR3 reads TGCGCCAGCAGCCAAGATCTAAACGCGGTGAACACTGAAGCTTTCTTT.

CDR3 bases: TGTGCCAGCTCACCATACAGGGGGCAAGGGAACACTGAAGCTTTCTTT. This codes for CASSPYRGQGNTEAFF. The rearrangement uses TRBV18 and TRBJ1-1; 9 bases match TRBD1. V was clipped by 2 bases and J by 1 base; unmatched bases: 5. Germline CDR1 and CDR2: KGHSH and LQKENI. The CDR3 extends over 16 amino acids.

The chain has TRBV9 and TRBJ2-6, with D tentatively TRBD2 (5 bases). The CDR3 totals 13 residues. Trimming stripped 3 bases from V and 7 bases from J, with 8 bases between. Germline-derived CDR1 and CDR2 are SGDLS and YYNGEE. CDR3 in DNA: TGTGCCAGCAGCGGCGGAGGAGCCAACGTCCTGACTTTC. Residues: CASSGGGANVLTF.

The V gene is TRBV19, the J gene TRBJ2-3, with 7 bases lining up with TRBD2. Germline values: CDR1 LNHDA, CDR2 SQIVND (reference sequence). V was pared by 6 bases and J by 2 bases, with 8 bases of the junction left unmatched. This CDR3 is built from 15 residues. This CDR3 is CASRGGGAYTDTQYF. The CDR3 DNA reads TGTGCCAGTAGGGGCGGGGGAGCCTACACAGATACGCAGTATTTT.

This chain uses TRBV7-9 with TRBJ2-3; 8 bases match TRBD1. The length of the CDR3 is 18 residues. The trim removed 3 bases at V and 0 bases at J, leaving 11 bases unmatched. Germline values: CDR1 SEHNR, CDR2 FQNEAQ (reference sequence). The DNA of the CDR3 is TGTGCCAGCAGCTTTTGGGCAGGGGGCAAACGGAGCACAGATACGCAGTATTTT. It codes for CASSFWAGGKRSTDTQYF. Full variable domain (outside the CDR3, taken from reference TRBV7-9 and TRBJ2-3): DTGVSQNPRHKITKRGQNVTFRCDPISEHNRLYWYRQTLGQGPEFLTYFQNEAQLEKSRLLSDRFSAERPKGSFSTLEIQRTEQGDSAMYLCASSFWAGGKRSTDTQYFGPGTRLTVL.

The chain carries TRBV28 and TRBJ1-3; 10 bases map to TRBD1. The V gene end was trimmed by 10 bases and the J gene end by 2 bases; junction bases not matched to a gene: 5. The germline gives CDR1 MDHEN, CDR2 SYDVKM. CDR3 length equals 14 residues. The CDR3 here is CAIRQGATGNTIYF. The CDR3 DNA follows: TGTGCCATCCGACAGGGGGCTACTGGAAACACCATATATTTT. The full variable domain, its missing parts supplied by reference TRBV28 and TRBJ1-3, is DVKVTQSSRYLVKRTGEKVFLECVQDMDHENMFWYRQDPGLGLRLIYFSYDVKMKEKGDIPEGYSVSREKKERFSLILESASTNQTSMYLCAIRQGATGNTIYFGEGSWLTVV.

In DNA form, the CDR3 reads TGTGCCAGCTCACCACTATCAGCCAGGGACGAGCAGTACTTC. It encodes CASSPLSARDEQYF. The J gene is TRBJ2-7, the V gene TRBV18; possibly TRBD1 for D (5 bases). This CDR3 contains 14 residues. The V end lost 1 base, the J end lost 5 bases, and 12 bases lay between the germline ends. Germline CDR1 and CDR2: KGHSH and LQKENI. Looking up the rest from reference TRBV18 and TRBJ2-7 gives the full variable domain: NAGVMQNPRHLVRRRGQEARLRCSPMKGHSHVYWYRQLPEEGLKFMVYLQKENIIDESGMPKERFSAEFPKEGPSILRIQQVVRGDSAAYFCASSPLSARDEQYFGPGTRLTVT.

The rearrangement joins TRBV4-1 to TRBJ2-1; D gene uncertain. Trimming pared 0 bases from V and 2 bases from J, leaving 5 bases between. This CDR3 contains 14 residues. Looked up from germline, CDR1 is MGHRA and CDR2 is YSYEKL. The CDR3 is CASSQEPAYNEQFF. CDR3 sequence (DNA): TGCGCCAGCAGCCAAGAGCCGGCCTACAATGAGCAGTTCTTC.

This rearrangement joins TRBV18 to TRBJ2-2, with 8 bases identical to TRBD1. CDR1 and CDR2 (germline): KGHSH, LQKENI. Unmatched junction bases numbered 7, after V lost 2 bases and J lost 8 bases. The CDR3 sequence is 15 residues long. CDR3 bases: TGTGCCAGCTCACCAGTTGGACAGGGCGCGGGGGAGCTGTTTTTT. Protein: CASSPVGQGAGELFF. The whole variable domain, filled in from reference TRBV18 and TRBJ2-2, reads NAGVMQNPRHLVRRRGQEARLRCSPMKGHSHVYWYRQLPEEGLKFMVYLQKENIIDESGMPKERFSAEFPKEGPSILRIQQVVRGDSAAYFCASSPVGQGAGELFFGEGSRLTVL.

V usage is TRBV5-5 and J usage is TRBJ1-2; TRBD1 matches 7 bases. CDR1 is SGHKS, CDR2 YYEKEE, per germline (reference sequence). V dropped 2 bases and J dropped 4; count of bases not matched to a gene: 11. The CDR3 length is 16 residues. Here the CDR3 DNA reads TGTGCCAGCAGCTTCCGAACTCCGGACAGGTCCTATGGCTACACCTTC. It specifies CASSFRTPDRSYGYTF.